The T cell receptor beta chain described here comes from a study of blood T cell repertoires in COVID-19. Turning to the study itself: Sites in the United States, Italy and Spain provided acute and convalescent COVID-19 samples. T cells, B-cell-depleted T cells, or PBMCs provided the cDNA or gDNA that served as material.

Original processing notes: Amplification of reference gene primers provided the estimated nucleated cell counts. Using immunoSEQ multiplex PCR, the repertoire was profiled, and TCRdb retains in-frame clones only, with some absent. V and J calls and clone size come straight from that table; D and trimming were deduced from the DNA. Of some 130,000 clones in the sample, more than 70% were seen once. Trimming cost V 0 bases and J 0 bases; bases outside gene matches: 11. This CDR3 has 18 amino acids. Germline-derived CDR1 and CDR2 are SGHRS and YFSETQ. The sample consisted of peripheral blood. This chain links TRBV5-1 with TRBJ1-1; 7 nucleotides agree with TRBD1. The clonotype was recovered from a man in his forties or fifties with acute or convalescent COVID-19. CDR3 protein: CASSLATTYRGLNTEAFF. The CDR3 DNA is TGCGCCAGCAGCTTGGCCACGACTTACAGGGGACTGAACACTGAAGCTTTCTTT.